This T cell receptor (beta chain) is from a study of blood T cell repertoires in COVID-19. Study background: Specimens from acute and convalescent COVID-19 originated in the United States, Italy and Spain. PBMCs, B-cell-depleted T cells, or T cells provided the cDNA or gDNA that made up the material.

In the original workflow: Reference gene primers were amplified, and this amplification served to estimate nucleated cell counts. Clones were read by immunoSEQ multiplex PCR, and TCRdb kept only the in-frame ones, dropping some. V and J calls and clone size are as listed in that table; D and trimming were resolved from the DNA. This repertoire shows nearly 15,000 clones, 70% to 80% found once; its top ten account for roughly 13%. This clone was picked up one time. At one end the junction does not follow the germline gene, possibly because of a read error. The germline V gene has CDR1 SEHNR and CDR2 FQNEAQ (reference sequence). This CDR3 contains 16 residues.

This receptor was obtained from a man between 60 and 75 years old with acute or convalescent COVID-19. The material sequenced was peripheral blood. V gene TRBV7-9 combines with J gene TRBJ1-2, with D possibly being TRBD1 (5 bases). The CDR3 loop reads CASRSWRGGNNYGYTF. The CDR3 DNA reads TGCGCCAGCCGCTCGTGGCGGGGGGGGAACAACTATGGCTACACCTTC.